The source of this T cell receptor (beta chain) is a study of blood T cell repertoires in COVID-19. Across the study: Both acute and convalescent COVID-19 samples were obtained from the United States, Italy and Spain. The analysed material was cDNA or gDNA that came from T cells, B-cell-depleted T cells, or PBMCs.

The authors' processing: Amplification of reference gene primers was used by the study to estimate nucleated cell counts. Sequencing was performed with immunoSEQ multiplex PCR; in TCRdb, only in-frame clones are kept and a portion is missing. Clone size and the V and J calls come from that table; the DNA yielded D and trimming. The table has around 380,000 clones, more than 65% seen once; the top ten hold 1.1%. CDR1 and CDR2 (germline): SGHDN, FVKESK. The trim removed 0 bases at V and 7 bases at J, leaving 5 bases unmatched. The CDR3 has 15 amino acids. Sequenced material: peripheral blood. The chain joins TRBV14 to TRBJ2-1; 8 bases line up with TRBD2. This clonotype was sampled from a human donor with acute or convalescent COVID-19. The donor label of this sample is uncertain. The CDR3 DNA follows: TGTGCCAGCAGCCAAGACCGGCGGGAGGTGAATGAGCAGTTCTTC. Protein: CASSQDRREVNEQFF.